This passage covers 6 T cell receptor beta chains from one sample sequenced in a study of PD-1 blockade in classical Hodgkin lymphoma. Indicated time point: cycle 4 day 1 (C4D1), after six to seven weeks of nivolumab. Every single patient, without exception, relapsed after autologous stem cell transplantation, and brentuximab vedotin exposure varied. From thawed PBMCs, magnetic negative selection was used to isolate the CD8+ T cells. Produced via immunoSEQ multiplex PCR; TCRdb's table is partial and in-frame only. The table shows 5,500 to 6,500 clones, with almost 75% occurring only once. This specimen was CD8+ T cells from blood, taken before the fourth cycle of nivolumab. The source is a human donor with classical Hodgkin lymphoma.

The J gene is TRBJ2-7, the V gene TRBV9; D might be TRBD1 or TRBD2, each matching 5 bases. Germline CDR1 and CDR2: SGDLS and YYNGEE. V lost 4 bases to trimming and J lost 3 bases, with 17 bases between them. The CDR3 runs 15 residues. Written as DNA, the CDR3 is TGTGCCAGCAGCCCCGGGCACGGGACCTTCTACGAGCAGTACTTC. Translating it yields CASSPGHGTFYEQYF.

This clone has just one count. The rearrangement links TRBV6-1 to TRBJ2-6; D gene uncertain. Trimming stripped 6 bases from V and 4 bases from J, with 10 bases between. CDR1 is MNHNS, CDR2 SASEGT, per germline. The CDR3 runs to 14 residues. The CDR3 region is CASSPTAGANVLTF. CDR3 in DNA: TGTGCCAGCAGCCCCACGGCCGGGGCCAACGTCCTGACTTTC.

The rearrangement joins TRBV4-1 to TRBJ2-5; tentative D call: TRBD2 (5 bases). This CDR3 has 11 amino acids. Germline V CDR1 and CDR2: MGHRA, YSYEKL. Trimming left V 7 bases short and J 5 bases short, with 8 bases between. DNA for the CDR3: TGCGCCAGCATGGCGGGCGAGACCCAGTACTTC. Protein: CASMAGETQYF.

This clone was counted a single time. The chain is built from TRBV13 and TRBJ2-3; 8 bases map to TRBD1. This CDR3 is 14 amino acids long. The junction had 3 bases not matched to a gene; V was cut back by 4 bases and J by 3 bases. CDR1 is PRHDT and CDR2 is FYEKMQ in the germline V gene (reference sequence). In DNA, the CDR3 is TGTGCCAGCAGCTCAGGGACAGGAACAGATACGCAGTATTTT. It is translated as CASSSGTGTDTQYF.

The chain combines TRBV4-3 with TRBJ2-7; no firm D call. This CDR3 spans 14 amino acids. Germline V lookup: CDR1 LGHNA, CDR2 YSLEER. Trimming cost V 0 bases and J 3 bases, with 9 bases left between them. CDR3 residues: CASSQDRSLYEQYF. The CDR3 bases are TGCGCCAGCAGCCAAGATCGGTCGCTCTACGAGCAGTACTTC.

The chain has TRBV5-1 and TRBJ2-7; unclear D gene. This CDR3 has 15 residues. CDR1 is SGHRS, CDR2 YFSETQ, per germline. V lost 0 bases, J lost 0 bases, and 10 bases lay in between. The CDR3 region is CASSLEFGSSYEQYF. In DNA, the CDR3 is TGCGCCAGCAGCTTGGAGTTCGGAAGCTCCTACGAGCAGTACTTC.